The rows below give T cell receptor beta chains drawn from one sample of a study of a mutant IDH1 vaccine in newly diagnosed glioma. For these receptors, no antigen is known. Measured with immunoSEQ multiplex PCR; TCRdb has only the in-frame clones, and not every one. This table has about 120,000 clones, 80% appearing once. The starting material was PBMCs, obtained from a glioma patient whose treatment included an IDH1 peptide vaccine. Receptors were obtained from a man in his forties with glioma. CDR3s include the opening cysteine and the closing phenylalanine or tryptophan. A D gene is named only where the DNA matches it firmly. Some rows mark clone size as missing; the rest say once, few, many or name a class of expanded clone.

TRBV7-2,NA,NA,CASSMDSPLGQPQHF
TRBV7-2,NA,TRBD1,CASSKRVRTGGNTEAFF
TRBV25-1,NA,NA,CASRQGPNQPQHF
TRBV29-1,NA,TRBD2,CSVPRTSGEGEQYF
TRBV30,NA,NA,CACALRRQTNEKLFF
TRBV5-1,NA,NA,CASSYKGFYSYEQYF
TRBV19,NA,NA,CASSRVGVQSSYEQYF
TRBV19,NA,NA,CASSIGQLSNSPLHF
TRBV7-6,NA,TRBD2,CASSLMGGTDTQYF
TRBV6-5,NA,TRBD2,CASSLSAGGAYEQYF
TRBV14,few,NA,CASSLEGGAGGDEQYF
TRBV18,NA,TRBD1,CASSPRRAQGTYEQYF
TRBV6-5,NA,NA,CASSYGQLDQPQHF
TRBV4-1,once,NA,CASSQHISGGASYNEQFF
TRBV6-5,NA,NA,CASSPTNYQNSPLHF
TRBV18,NA,NA,CASSPRSGAYEQYF
TRBV6-4,NA,TRBD2,CASSPTSGGPVDTQYF
TRBV19,few,NA,CASLGRQPGYTF
TRBV5-5,NA,NA,CASSLQRTARWDEQYF
TRBV9,NA,TRBD2,CASSVTSGGPLTDTQYF
TRBV5-1,NA,TRBD2,CASSFGLAGGEADTQYF
TRBV29-1,NA,TRBD2,CSVRGPSGSYEQYF
TRBV7-2,NA,NA,CASSLGGSKNIQYF
TRBV4-2,NA,NA,CASSQEVTREQFF
TRBV6-5,NA,NA,CASREDWTYEQYF
TRBV27,NA,NA,CASSLVYQGEQYF
TRBV19,NA,NA,CASSISRFYGYTF
TRBV5-5,NA,TRBD1,CASSPNRGVNTEAFF
TRBV11-1,NA,NA,CASSDPGHTNYGYTF